The clone carrying this T cell receptor (beta chain) was detected ten times or more. Its antigen is as yet unknown. CDR3 length: 16 amino acids. V was clipped by 0 bases and J by 7 bases; unmatched bases: 7. The germline V gene has CDR1 MNHEY and CDR2 SVGAGI. This sample is drawn from a study of T-cell memory formation after mild COVID-19. Study outcomes and limitations: Within pre-infection memory, some responding clones were found, suggesting cross-reactive memory joined.

A single record per CDR3 protein comes from TCRdb applying MiXCR to the 5' RACE reads. The table lists more than 250,000 distinct CDR3 sequences, around 15% of them singletons. Sequencing was carried out using PBMCs or a T cell subset sorted from them (not recorded which). This TCR derives from a man between 18 and 29 years old who had mild COVID-19 (a few samples of this study predate the infection). Cell type and time point are not known. This sequence joins TRBV6-5 and TRBJ2-1; 9 bases are shared with TRBD2. CDR3 residues: CASSYSAGGPANEQFF. The CDR3 nucleotides read TGTGCCAGCAGTTACTCCGCGGGGGGGCCCGCAAATGAGCAGTTCTTC.